The subject of this entry is one T cell receptor beta chain. This entry belongs to a study of T cell responses to AZD1222 COVID-19 vaccine. Data came from immunoSEQ multiplex PCR; TCRdb stores just in-frame clones and leaves some out. The table has tens of thousands of clones, around 82% seen once. Germline CDR1 MGHRA, CDR2 YSYEKL. Between the trimmed V and J ends, which lost 4 bases and 1 base, there was a span of 14 bases. This CDR3 region has 15 residues. The sample in question was peripheral blood, obtained on day 0 of AZD1222 vaccination. The chain carries TRBV4-1 and TRBJ2-7; D ambiguous. The sequence derives from an adult in good health. The CDR3 DNA reads TGCGCCAGCAGCCTTAGTCGGGCTGTATCCTACGAGCAGTACTTC. This encodes CASSLSRAVSYEQYF.